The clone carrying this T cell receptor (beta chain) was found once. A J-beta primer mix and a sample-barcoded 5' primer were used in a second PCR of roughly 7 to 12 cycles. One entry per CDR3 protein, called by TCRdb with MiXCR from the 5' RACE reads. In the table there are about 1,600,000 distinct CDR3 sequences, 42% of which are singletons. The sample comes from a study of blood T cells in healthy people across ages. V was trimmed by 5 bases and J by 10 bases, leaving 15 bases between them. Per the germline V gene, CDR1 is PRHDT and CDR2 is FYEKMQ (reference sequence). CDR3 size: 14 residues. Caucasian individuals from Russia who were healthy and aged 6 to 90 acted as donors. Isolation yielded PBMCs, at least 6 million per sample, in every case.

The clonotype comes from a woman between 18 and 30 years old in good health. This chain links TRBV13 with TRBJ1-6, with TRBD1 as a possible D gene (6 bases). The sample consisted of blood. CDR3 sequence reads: CASSQRQVGSPLHF. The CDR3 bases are TGTGCCAGCAGCCAGAGACAGGTCGGATCACCCCTCCACTTT. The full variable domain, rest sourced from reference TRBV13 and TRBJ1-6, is AAGVIQSPRHLIKEKRETATLKCYPIPRHDTVYWYQQGPGQDPQFLISFYEKMQSDKGSIPDRFSAQQFSDYHSELNMSSLELGDSALYFCASSQRQVGSPLHFGNGTRLTVT.